Below are 25 T cell receptor beta chains sequenced from a single sample in a study of T-cell reconstitution after alpha-beta-depleted transplantation in children. During its preparation, the TCRbeta library received unique molecular identifiers. TCRdb reprocessed the PCR reads via MiXCR and lists one record per CDR3 protein. Here the sample spans 500,000 or so distinct CDR3 sequences, approximately 32% being singletons. Sample: PBMCs from the stem cell graft donor, taken from the stem cell graft. These receptors came from a human donor who donated a stem cell graft to a child with aplastic anemia.

The gene calls are TRBV7-2 and TRBJ2-3, with 11 bases lining up with TRBD2. The V segment lost 1 base and the J segment 4 bases; nucleotides outside the gene matches: 4. This CDR3 region has 16 residues. Germline assignment: CDR1 SGHTA and CDR2 FQGNSA. The CDR3 DNA reads TGTGCCAGCAGCTTAGGTCCTAGCGGGAGGCCAGATACGCAGTATTTT. As protein: CASSLGPSGRPDTQYF.

In DNA, the CDR3 is TGTGCCAGCAGCACCCGACAGGTTAACTACGAGCAGTACTTC. Its translation is CASSTRQVNYEQYF. The J gene is TRBJ2-7, the V gene TRBV5-6; TRBD1 might be the D (6 bases). Germline V gives CDR1 SGHDT, CDR2 YYEEEE. Trimming shortened V by 4 bases and J by 3 bases, and 14 bases separated the two germline ends. The CDR3 is made up of 14 amino acids.

This clonotype was detected a few times. A junction boundary mismatches the germline segment, possibly from a read error. The chain employs TRBV11-1 and TRBJ1-1; TRBD1 matches 8 bases. The V gene's germline CDR1 is SGHAT and CDR2 FQDESV (reference sequence). CDR3 size: 12 residues. CDR3 amino acids: CASSLAENRGIF. DNA of the CDR3: TGTGCCAGCAGCTTAGCTGAGAACAGGGGGATCTTT.

This clonotype was detected only a few times. CDR3 bases: TGTGCCAGCAGCCGAGGGACAGGATCCTCCTACAATGAGCAGTTCTTC. Translated, it gives CASSRGTGSSYNEQFF. The gene calls are TRBV28 and TRBJ2-1; 8 positions match TRBD1. With V trimmed by 6 bases and J by 0 bases, 7 bases remained unmatched. The germline CDR1 and CDR2 sequences are MDHEN and SYDVKM. The CDR3 runs to 16 residues.

The chain has TRBV5-1 and TRBJ2-7; D possibly corresponds to TRBD2 (5 bases). Germline V gene lookup returns CDR1 SGHRS and CDR2 YFSETQ. Trimming pared 6 bases from V and 6 bases from J, leaving 19 bases between. The CDR3 is 14 residues long. The CDR3 region has the DNA TGCGCCAGCACCGTGGCGCCTAGCTCGGTCGAGCAGTACTTC. Translation: CASTVAPSSVEQYF.

The J gene is TRBJ2-1, the V gene TRBV29-1; TRBD1 is a possible D gene (6 bases). The CDR3 consists of 15 residues. The V gene's germline CDR1 is SQVTM and CDR2 ANQGSEA. Trimming cost V 0 bases and J 2 bases, with 11 bases left between them. DNA of the CDR3: TGCAGCGTTGAAGAAGGGGGTGGACCCTACAATGAGCAGTTCTTC. Translation gives CSVEEGGGPYNEQFF.

This chain connects TRBV24-1 to TRBJ1-2, with 11 bases matching TRBD1. There are 14 residues in the CDR3. The V and J ends lost 2 bases and 6 bases, in that order; junction bases with no gene match: 1. Germline CDR1 reads KGHDR; CDR2 reads SFDVKD. The CDR3 bases are TGTGCCACCAGTGATTCGGACAGGGGGCATGGCTACACCTTC. Translation gives CATSDSDRGHGYTF.

This chain links TRBV5-6 with TRBJ2-1; the match to TRBD2 covers 7 bases. Looked up from germline, CDR1 is SGHDT and CDR2 is YYEEEE. V shed 0 bases, J shed 4 bases, and the junction held 4 bases outside the gene matches. The CDR3 has 15 residues. The CDR3 spells CASSLELAPYNEQFF. The CDR3 DNA sequence: TGTGCCAGCAGCTTGGAACTAGCGCCGTACAATGAGCAGTTCTTC.

This clonotype has just one count. The V and J genes are TRBV7-9 and TRBJ2-7; 8 bases line up with TRBD1. The CDR3 consists of 15 residues. Germline CDR1 and CDR2: SEHNR and FQNEAQ (reference sequence). After removal of 2 bases from V and 4 bases from J, the junction contained 7 bases not matched to a gene. The CDR3: CASSLLSGGFYEQYF. The CDR3 DNA sequence: TGTGCCAGCAGCTTATTATCAGGGGGCTTTTACGAGCAGTACTTC. Drawing the rest from reference TRBV7-9 and TRBJ2-7, the complete variable domain is DTGVSQNPRHKITKRGQNVTFRCDPISEHNRLYWYRQTLGQGPEFLTYFQNEAQLEKSRLLSDRFSAERPKGSFSTLEIQRTEQGDSAMYLCASSLLSGGFYEQYFGPGTRLTVT.

This chain links TRBV7-6 with TRBJ2-5, with 7 bases lining up with TRBD1. The CDR3 covers 15 residues. Germline loops: CDR1 SGHVS, CDR2 FNYEAQ. Germline trimming cut 5 bases from V and 4 bases from J; bases unmatched to any gene: 10. The CDR3: CASSLTGSERETQYF. The DNA of the CDR3 is TGTGCCAGCAGCCTGACAGGGTCGGAGAGAGAGACCCAGTACTTC. The full variable domain, in which reference TRBV7-6 and TRBJ2-5 provide the parts outside the CDR3, is GAGVSQSPRYKVTKRGQDVALRCDPISGHVSLYWYRQALGQGPEFLTYFNYEAQQDKSGLPNDRFSAERPEGSISTLTIQRTEQRDSAMYRCASSLTGSERETQYFGPGTRLLVL.

The chain combines TRBV6-2 or TRBV6-3 with TRBJ2-1; perhaps TRBD1 as D (6 bases). Trimming took 4 bases from V and 9 from J, leaving 16 bases between them. CDR3 size: 14 residues. CDR1 is MNHEY, CDR2 SVGEGT, per germline. CDR3 protein: CASSWISRGGEQFF. The CDR3 nucleotides are TGTGCCAGCAGTTGGATTAGCAGGGGCGGTGAGCAGTTCTTC.

V is TRBV10-2 and J is TRBJ2-7; 7 bases map to TRBD1. The ends lost 3 bases at V and 3 bases at J; junction bases unmatched: 2. There are 13 residues in the CDR3. The germline V gene encodes CDR1 WSHSY and CDR2 SAAADI. The CDR3 here is CASSDGDSYEQYF. CDR3 nucleotides: TGCGCCAGCAGTGATGGGGACAGCTACGAGCAGTACTTC.

This clonotype was detected only a few times. V gene TRBV5-1 combines with J gene TRBJ1-5, with no clear D. From germline, CDR1 is SGHRS and CDR2 YFSETQ. V lost 0 bases and J 0 bases, leaving 13 bases between the germline ends. The CDR3 totals 17 residues. CDR3: CASSLVAGRNSNQPQHF. The CDR3 DNA reads TGCGCCAGCAGCTTGGTGGCAGGCCGGAATAGCAATCAGCCCCAGCATTTT.

The chain links TRBV4-3 to TRBJ1-4; D uncertain. Per the germline V gene, CDR1 is LGHNA and CDR2 is YSLEER. The CDR3 is 13 residues long. The germline V and J ends were trimmed by 1 base and 8 bases, with 8 bases remaining between them. The CDR3 region has the DNA TGCGCCAGCAGCCAAGTTACGAGCGAAAAACTGTTTTTT. Protein sequence: CASSQVTSEKLFF.

This sequence joins TRBV12-3 or TRBV12-4 and TRBJ2-3; TRBD2 is a possible D gene (6 bases). Trimming removed 5 bases from V and 5 bases from J, with 17 bases in between. The CDR3 runs to 15 residues. The CDR3 sequence is CASSGTSTWGDTQYF. The CDR3 bases are TGTGCCAGCAGTGGTACTAGCACCTGGGGAGATACGCAGTATTTT.

This clonotype occurred many times. V gene TRBV6-2 or TRBV6-3 combines with J gene TRBJ2-7, with D tentatively TRBD1 (5 bases). The germline CDR1 and CDR2 sequences are MNHEY and SVGEGT. Trimming took 0 bases from V and 2 from J, leaving 5 bases between them. The CDR3 covers 13 residues. CDR3 DNA sequence: TGTGCCAGCAGTTACTCGGACACCTACGAGCAGTACTTC. Translated, it gives CASSYSDTYEQYF.

The V call is TRBV7-2, the J call TRBJ2-1; perhaps D is TRBD1 or TRBD2 (5 bases each). Trimming removed 4 bases at V and 8 bases at J, with 9 bases between. The CDR3 is 12 residues long. In germline, CDR1 is SGHTA, CDR2 FQGNSA. CDR3 residues: CASSWGRDEQFF. The CDR3 region has the DNA TGTGCCAGCAGCTGGGGACGTGATGAGCAGTTCTTC. Drawing the rest from reference TRBV7-2 and TRBJ2-1, the complete variable domain is GAGVSQSPSNKVTEKGKDVELRCDPISGHTALYWYRQSLGQGLEFLIYFQGNSAPDKSGLPSDRFSAERTGGSVSTLTIQRTQQEDSAVYLCASSWGRDEQFFGPGTRLTVL.

The J gene is TRBJ2-5, the V gene TRBV5-4, with 14 bases identical to TRBD2. The CDR3 runs 16 residues. In germline, CDR1 is SGHNT, CDR2 YYREEE (reference sequence). V shed 4 bases and J 7 bases; nucleotides not matched to a gene: 9. The CDR3 bases are TGTGCCAGCAGCCCTGGGACTAGCGGGAGCACGTCGACCCAGTACTTC. This translates into CASSPGTSGSTSTQYF.

This clonotype was counted between two and nine times. CDR3 region: CASSSEMSNEQFF. CDR3 bases: TGTGCCAGCAGCTCTGAAATGTCCAATGAGCAGTTCTTC. The rearrangement uses TRBV7-3 and TRBJ2-1; D not certain. This CDR3 is built from 13 residues. Germline CDR1 reads SGHTA; CDR2 reads FQGTGA. Trimming took 4 bases from V and 6 from J, leaving 10 bases between them.

This clonotype occurred a few times. The chain employs TRBV10-3 and TRBJ1-6; D is perhaps TRBD1 (5 bases). Germline V lookup: CDR1 ENHRY, CDR2 SYGVKD. The CDR3 is 14 residues long. Trimming cost V 8 bases and J 10 bases, with 18 bases left between them. This CDR3 is CAIRGGEIRSPLHF. CDR3 bases: TGTGCCATCCGAGGAGGGGAAATCAGGTCACCCCTCCACTTT.

This clonotype was recorded many times. This chain joins TRBV20-1 and TRBJ1-1; tentative D call: TRBD1 (5 bases). Trimming pared 5 bases from V and 0 bases from J, leaving 10 bases between. Germline assignment: CDR1 DFQATT and CDR2 SNEGSKA (reference sequence). The CDR3 extends over 13 amino acids. CDR3 nucleotides: TGCAGTGCTTCCCGGGACCTGAACACTGAAGCTTTCTTT. Translated, it gives CSASRDLNTEAFF.

This clonotype was recorded a few times. The chain is built from TRBV6-5 and TRBJ1-3; no clear D. V gave up 0 bases and J gave up 0 bases, with 6 bases separating them. Germline V gives CDR1 MNHEY, CDR2 SVGAGI. CDR3 size: 15 residues. The CDR3 DNA reads as TGTGCCAGCAGTTACTCCAGCAGCTCTGGAAACACCATATATTTT. Protein: CASSYSSSSGNTIYF.

The gene calls are TRBV9 and TRBJ2-5; a possible D gene is TRBD1 (6 bases). CDR1 SGDLS and CDR2 YYNGEE come from the germline V gene. The CDR3 length is 15 residues. Trimming took off 2 bases at V and 6 bases at J, with 17 bases between the two ends. The CDR3 reads CASSVTGQPNKTQYF. For the CDR3, the DNA is TGTGCCAGCAGCGTTACAGGACAGCCTAATAAGACCCAGTACTTC.

This clonotype showed up just a few times. The rearrangement links TRBV4-3 to TRBJ1-3, with D possibly TRBD1 on 5 matching bases. The CDR3 totals 16 residues. V was pared by 2 bases and J by 1 base, with 12 bases between. Germline V CDR1 and CDR2: LGHNA, YSLEER. In nucleotides, the CDR3 is TGCGCCAGCAGCCAAAAGCCCCAGGGATCTGGAAACACCATATATTTT. It codes for CASSQKPQGSGNTIYF.

The V gene is TRBV9, the J gene TRBJ2-1; 13 nucleotides align to TRBD2. Trimming cost V 0 bases and J 2 bases; bases outside gene matches: 8. The CDR3 extends over 19 amino acids. Germline lookup yields CDR1 SGDLS and CDR2 YYNGEE. This CDR3 reads CASSVARTSGSGAYNEQFF. CDR3 coding DNA: TGTGCCAGCAGCGTAGCTAGGACTAGCGGGAGTGGGGCCTACAATGAGCAGTTCTTC.